The sequence of this T cell receptor (beta chain) was determined in a study of monozygotic twins with inflammatory bowel disease. TCRdb reprocessed the 5' RACE reads, with one entry per CDR3 protein and no DNA. The listing records 210,000 or so distinct CDR3 sequences. Whole blood supplied total RNA, and T cells were not sorted. This clonotype was sampled from a human donor with ulcerative colitis or Crohn's disease, or a healthy co-twin of an affected twin (not recorded which). Sequenced sample: blood.

This CDR3 is CASSLATTTNEKLFF. The genes are TRBV12-3 or TRBV12-4 and TRBJ1-4. The CDR3 has 15 residues.